The 9 T cell receptor beta chains below come from one sample, sequenced in a study of blood T cell repertoires in COVID-19 (dated by TCRdb to 2020 to 2021). Libraries were made using the immunoSEQ multiplex PCR assay. The immuneACCESS repertoire file appears here via TCRdb, limited to in-frame rearrangements. These files lack a portion of the clones; in checked studies, under half of the deficit traces to unresolved V genes, and the cause of the others is not known. The sample table lists more than 95,000 clones, about four fifths of them with a count of one. Together, the top ten hold about 3.3% of the sample. The sample comprised peripheral blood. Receptor source: an elderly woman with active or convalescent COVID-19.

The chain carries TRBV11-1 and TRBJ2-2, with a tentative D call TRBD2 (5 bases). V was cut by 6 bases and J by 1 base, with 9 bases left in between. Germline values: CDR1 SGHAT, CDR2 FQDESV (reference sequence). The CDR3 has 14 residues. The CDR3 is CASRMGRNTGELFF. DNA of the CDR3: TGTGCCAGCAGGATGGGGAGGAACACCGGGGAGCTGTTTTTT.

The chain is built from TRBV24-1 and TRBJ2-2; 9 bases line up with TRBD1. V was clipped by 4 bases and J by 3 bases; unmatched bases: 8. This CDR3 region has 17 residues. CDR1 and CDR2 from the germline V gene are KGHDR and SFDVKD. Written as DNA, the CDR3 is TGTGCCACCAGTGACCCCGGGACAGGGCTGGACACCGGGGAGCTGTTTTTT. This translates into CATSDPGTGLDTGELFF.

The V and J genes are TRBV7-6 and TRBJ1-3; 7 bases are shared with TRBD1. Germline V lookup: CDR1 SGHVS, CDR2 FNYEAQ. Trimming took 5 bases from V and 4 from J; bases not matched to a gene: 11. CDR3 length equals 16 residues. In nucleotides, the CDR3 is TGTGCCAGCAGCCTAACTACCCCGGGACAGGGAAACACCATATATTTT. This gives the protein CASSLTTPGQGNTIYF.

This chain connects TRBV4-1 to TRBJ1-2; D not certain. The CDR3 is 17 residues long. Germline lookup yields CDR1 MGHRA and CDR2 YSYEKL. V lost 0 bases to trimming and J lost 1 base, with 15 bases between them. CDR3 sequence reads: CASSQEVRGQLNYGYTF. CDR3 bases: TGCGCCAGCAGCCAAGAAGTCCGCGGCCAGCTTAACTATGGCTACACCTTC.

The genes are TRBV6-5 and TRBJ2-7; 10 bases are shared with TRBD2. The junction had 2 bases not matched to a gene; V was cut back by 4 bases and J by 2 bases. CDR3 size: 14 residues. Germline V gene sequence: CDR1 MNHEY, CDR2 SVGAGI. In DNA form, the CDR3 reads TGTGCCAGCAGTTTTAGCGGGAGGACCTACGAGCAGTACTTC. Translation gives CASSFSGRTYEQYF.

The chain uses TRBV29-1 and TRBJ2-1; TRBD1 is a possible D gene (7 bases). The CDR3 has 15 residues. CDR1 and CDR2 from the germline V gene are SQVTM and ANQGSEA. V was clipped by 1 base and J by 0 bases, with 10 bases between them. CDR3 amino acids: CSVEGRGDSYNEQFF. In DNA, the CDR3 is TGCAGCGTTGAAGGCAGGGGGGACTCCTACAATGAGCAGTTCTTC.

The V and J genes are TRBV18 and TRBJ2-7; 9 positions match TRBD1. The J segment lost 5 bases and the V segment lost 5 bases, leaving 16 bases of the junction unmatched. This CDR3 has 17 residues. Germline lookup yields CDR1 KGHSH and CDR2 LQKENI. CDR3 region: CASSSKYRPGQGDEQYF. In DNA form, the CDR3 reads TGTGCCAGCTCATCTAAATACCGTCCGGGACAGGGCGACGAGCAGTACTTC.

The CDR3 spells CASSPGIAREETQYF. The DNA of the CDR3 is TGTGCCAGCAGCCCTGGTATAGCCAGAGAAGAGACCCAGTACTTC. The V and J genes are TRBV3-1 (or the pseudogene TRBV3-2) and TRBJ2-5; D uncertain. Germline CDR1 is LGHDT and CDR2 is YNNKEL (reference sequence). The CDR3 is 15 amino acids. V lost 4 bases, J lost 3 bases, and 15 bases lay in between.

The chain has TRBV3-1 (or the pseudogene TRBV3-2) and TRBJ2-2; weak D call: TRBD1 (5 bases). V was trimmed by 1 base and J by 13 bases, leaving 13 bases between them. This CDR3 has 13 residues. The germline CDR1 and CDR2 sequences are LGHDT and YNNKEL (reference sequence). The CDR3 sequence is CASSQVSGQGLFF. The CDR3 nucleotides are TGTGCCAGCAGCCAAGTGAGTGGCCAGGGGCTGTTTTTT.